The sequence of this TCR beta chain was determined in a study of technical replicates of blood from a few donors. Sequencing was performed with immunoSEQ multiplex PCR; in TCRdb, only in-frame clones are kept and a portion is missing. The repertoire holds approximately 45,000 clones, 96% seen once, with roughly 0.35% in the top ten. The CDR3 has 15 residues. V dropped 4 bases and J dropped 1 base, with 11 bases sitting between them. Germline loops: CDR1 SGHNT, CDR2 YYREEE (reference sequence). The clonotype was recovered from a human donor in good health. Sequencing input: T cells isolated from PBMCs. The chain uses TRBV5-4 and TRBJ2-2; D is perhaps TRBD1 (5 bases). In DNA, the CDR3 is TGTGCCAGCAGCCGTCAAGACAGGAACACCGGGGAGCTGTTTTTT. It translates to CASSRQDRNTGELFF.